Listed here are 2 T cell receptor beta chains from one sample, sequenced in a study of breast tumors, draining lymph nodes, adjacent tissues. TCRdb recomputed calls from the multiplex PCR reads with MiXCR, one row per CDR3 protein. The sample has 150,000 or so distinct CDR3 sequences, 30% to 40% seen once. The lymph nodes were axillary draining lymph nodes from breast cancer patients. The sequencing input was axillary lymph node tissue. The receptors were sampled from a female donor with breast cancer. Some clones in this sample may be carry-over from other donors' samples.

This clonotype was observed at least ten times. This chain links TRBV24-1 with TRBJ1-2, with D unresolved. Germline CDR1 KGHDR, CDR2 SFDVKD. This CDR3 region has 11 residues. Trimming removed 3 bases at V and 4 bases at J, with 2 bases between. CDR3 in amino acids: CATSDGYGYTF. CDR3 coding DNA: TGTGCCACCAGTGATGGCTATGGCTACACCTTC.

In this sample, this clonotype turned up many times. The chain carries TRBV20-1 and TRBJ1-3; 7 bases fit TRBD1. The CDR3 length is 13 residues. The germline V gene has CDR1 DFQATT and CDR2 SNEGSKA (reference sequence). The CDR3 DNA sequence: TGCAGCGCACCCGGACAGGCTGGAAACACCATATATTTT. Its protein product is CSAPGQAGNTIYF.